Presented here are 21 T cell receptor beta chains from one specimen sequenced in a study of shared clonotypes between healthy human individuals. TCRdb's copy holds only in-frame clones and misses some; the assay was immunoSEQ multiplex PCR. The sample holds some 2 million clones; approximately 95% are singletons and the top ten take approximately 1%. The naive CD8 subset, CD45RO-negative cells positively selected for CCR7, excluded terminally differentiated effector memory CD45RA+ cells. Sequencing was performed on naive CD8+ T cells sorted from blood. Receptor source: a man between 18 and 29 years old in good health.

The genes are TRBV27 and TRBJ2-5; D not certain. The CDR3 is 16 residues long. Trimming took off 2 bases at V and 3 bases at J, with 16 bases between the two ends. Germline CDR1 MNHEY, CDR2 SMNVEV (reference sequence). CDR3 region: CASSLDVRAPKETQYF. The DNA for the CDR3 is TGTGCCAGCAGTTTAGACGTTCGAGCGCCAAAAGAGACCCAGTACTTC.

This rearrangement joins TRBV4-3 to TRBJ2-1, with no clear D. Trimming removed 3 bases from V and 0 bases from J, with 9 bases in between. This CDR3 spans 15 amino acids. Germline assignment: CDR1 LGHNA and CDR2 YSLEER. CDR3 nucleotides: TGCGCCAGCAGCCATGACCACATCTCCTACAATGAGCAGTTCTTC. It yields the protein CASSHDHISYNEQFF.

The rearrangement joins TRBV6-1 to TRBJ2-5; 9 bases agree with TRBD1. Germline values: CDR1 MNHNS, CDR2 SASEGT. The CDR3 contains 15 residues. Trimming removed 6 bases from V and 2 bases from J; junction bases left unmatched: 7. The CDR3 spells CASSQYRGRQETQYF. CDR3 coding DNA: TGTGCCAGCAGCCAATACAGGGGGCGTCAAGAGACCCAGTACTTC.

The CDR3 DNA reads TGTGCCAGCAGCTTGGCGGGGAACGCGAACCAAGAGACCCAGTACTTC. Translated, it gives CASSLAGNANQETQYF. The genes are TRBV5-6 and TRBJ2-5; D possibly corresponds to TRBD2 (5 bases). The ends were cut back, 0 bases at V and 0 bases at J, with 12 bases in the middle. CDR1 and CDR2 (germline): SGHDT, YYEEEE. CDR3 length: 16 residues.

V usage is TRBV13 and J usage is TRBJ2-2, with D hard to call. This CDR3 has 13 amino acids. CDR1 PRHDT and CDR2 FYEKMQ come from the germline V gene (reference sequence). V was pared by 1 base and J by 7 bases, with 7 bases between. The CDR3, as DNA: TGTGCCAGCAGCTTAGCTGGGAACGGGGAGCTGTTTTTT. Protein sequence: CASSLAGNGELFF. Full variable domain (remainder filled in from reference TRBV13 and TRBJ2-2): AAGVIQSPRHLIKEKRETATLKCYPIPRHDTVYWYQQGPGQDPQFLISFYEKMQSDKGSIPDRFSAQQFSDYHSELNMSSLELGDSALYFCASSLAGNGELFFGEGSRLTVL.

V is TRBV25-1 and J is TRBJ2-1, with D perhaps TRBD2 (6 bases). V was trimmed by 3 bases and J by 5 bases, leaving 11 bases between them. Germline lookup yields CDR1 MGHDK and CDR2 SYGVNS. The CDR3 runs to 14 residues. CDR3 sequence reads: CASSERLVNNEQFF. The CDR3 coding sequence is TGTGCCAGCAGTGAGAGACTAGTTAACAATGAGCAGTTCTTC. The whole variable domain, filled in from reference TRBV25-1 and TRBJ2-1, reads EADIYQTPRYLVIGTGKKITLECSQTMGHDKMYWYQQDPGMELHLIHYSYGVNSTEKGDLSSESTVSRIRTEHFPLTLESARPSHTSQYLCASSERLVNNEQFFGPGTRLTVL.

Only a few counts were recorded for this clone. The J gene is TRBJ1-2, the V gene TRBV5-6; TRBD1 might be the D (5 bases). V lost 1 base and J 7 bases, leaving 20 bases between the germline ends. The CDR3 totals 16 residues. From germline, CDR1 is SGHDT and CDR2 YYEEEE. The CDR3 nucleotides read TGTGCCAGCAGCTTGCCCAGGGAGTCACCCAACGGTGGCTACACCTTC. As protein: CASSLPRESPNGGYTF. The full variable domain, rest sourced from reference TRBV5-6 and TRBJ1-2, is DAGVTQSPTHLIKTRGQQVTLRCSPKSGHDTVSWYQQALGQGPQFIFQYYEEEERQRGNFPDRFSGHQFPNYSSELNVNALLLGDSALYLCASSLPRESPNGGYTFGSGTRLTVV.

A single count supports this clone. The chain joins TRBV7-9 to TRBJ1-4; 8 positions match TRBD1. Germline assignment: CDR1 SEHNR and CDR2 FQNEAQ (reference sequence). The ends lost 1 base at V and 3 bases at J; junction bases unmatched: 7. The CDR3 runs to 17 residues. CDR3 residues: CASSLGGRGPSNEKLFF. The CDR3 DNA is TGTGCCAGCAGCTTAGGAGGCAGGGGGCCATCTAATGAAAAACTGTTTTTT.

The chain is built from TRBV19 and TRBJ1-5; 9 bases are shared with TRBD1. Germline V lookup: CDR1 LNHDA, CDR2 SQIVND (reference sequence). V trimming: 6 bases; J trimming: 0 bases; junction bases outside the gene matches: 6. CDR3 length: 16 amino acids. The CDR3 protein is CASRITTGGSNQPQHF. The CDR3 DNA follows: TGTGCCAGTAGAATAACGACAGGGGGTAGCAATCAGCCCCAGCATTTT.

In regard to this clone: The same CDR3 arises from other DNA sequences in this sample as well. The chain recombines TRBV6-5 with TRBJ2-7; D not certain. V gave up 0 bases and J gave up 3 bases, with 12 bases separating them. Germline CDR1 reads MNHEY; CDR2 reads SVGAGI. This CDR3 has 15 residues. The CDR3: CASSYSTGHLYEQYF. The DNA of the CDR3 is TGTGCCAGCAGTTACTCGACGGGCCACCTCTACGAGCAGTACTTC.

The chain uses TRBV5-6 and TRBJ2-7; TRBD2 is a possible D gene (6 bases). The V gene lost 7 bases and the J gene lost 0 bases, with 14 bases spanning the gap. Germline loops: CDR1 SGHDT, CDR2 YYEEEE. The CDR3 loop spans 14 amino acids. CDR3 nucleotides: TGTGCCAGCTTCCTCCGGCGGGGCTCCTACGAGCAGTACTTC. Protein: CASFLRRGSYEQYF.

Comments on this clone: Other DNA sequences within the sample encode an identical CDR3. CDR3 in DNA: TGTGCCAGCAGTTTCAGGGGGTACACTGAAGCTTTCTTT. Translating it yields CASSFRGYTEAFF. The chain joins TRBV28 to TRBJ1-1; 7 nucleotides match TRBD1. The junction had 1 base not matched to a gene; V was cut back by 3 bases and J by 3 bases. Germline V gives CDR1 MDHEN, CDR2 SYDVKM. CDR3 length equals 13 residues. The full variable domain, in which reference TRBV28 and TRBJ1-1 provide the parts outside the CDR3, is DVKVTQSSRYLVKRTGEKVFLECVQDMDHENMFWYRQDPGLGLRLIYFSYDVKMKEKGDIPEGYSVSREKKERFSLILESASTNQTSMYLCASSFRGYTEAFFGQGTRLTVV.

This clone has just a few counts. J is TRBJ2-6 and V is TRBV7-8; D remains ambiguous. The V and J ends lost 0 bases and 4 bases respectively, with 1 base between them. The CDR3 has 13 residues. Germline lookup yields CDR1 SGHVS and CDR2 FQNEAQ. CDR3 region: CASSLAGANVLTF. The CDR3 DNA follows: TGTGCCAGCAGCTTAGCCGGGGCCAACGTCCTGACTTTC.

This chain uses TRBV27 with TRBJ1-5, with unresolved D. Trimming removed 8 bases from V and 4 bases from J, with 9 bases in between. Germline assignment: CDR1 MNHEY and CDR2 SMNVEV (reference sequence). The CDR3 loop spans 12 amino acids. The CDR3, as DNA: TGTGCCAGCGCTGTGCCGAATCAGCCCCAGCATTTT. It translates to CASAVPNQPQHF.

The V call is TRBV10-2, the J call TRBJ1-5; a weak D match, TRBD1 (5 bases). Trimming stripped 6 bases from V and 3 bases from J, with 12 bases between. The CDR3 consists of 14 residues. Germline V gives CDR1 WSHSY, CDR2 SAAADI. DNA of the CDR3: TGCGCCAGCAGAGATACAGGTAACAATCAGCCCCAGCATTTT. This gives the protein CASRDTGNNQPQHF.

The CDR3 here is CASSPTGVSNQPQHF. The DNA for the CDR3 is TGTGCCAGCTCACCCACCGGGGTCAGCAATCAGCCCCAGCATTTT. The chain combines TRBV18 with TRBJ1-5; D is undetermined. CDR3 length: 15 residues. From germline, CDR1 is KGHSH and CDR2 LQKENI. V shed 3 bases and J shed 1 base, with 10 bases lying between them.

The chain recombines TRBV2 with TRBJ2-7; TRBD1 might be the D (8 bases). The CDR3 has 16 residues. CDR1 is SNHLY and CDR2 is FYNNEI in the germline V gene. Trimming stripped 5 bases from V and 0 bases from J, with 17 bases between. Here the CDR3 DNA reads TGTGCCAGCAGTTCGGACAGGGACTATTACTCCTACGAGCAGTACTTC. Protein product: CASSSDRDYYSYEQYF.

The J gene is TRBJ2-1, the V gene TRBV6-5, with a possible D match to TRBD1 (5 bases). Trimming removed 4 bases at V and 9 bases at J, with 13 bases between. Germline CDR1 and CDR2: MNHEY and SVGAGI. This CDR3 contains 13 residues. This CDR3 reads CASSFSGQGEQFF. The CDR3 nucleotides read TGTGCCAGCAGTTTCTCAGGGCAGGGTGAGCAGTTCTTC.

This clone appeared a single time. V and J are TRBV28 and TRBJ2-3, with 7 bases matching TRBD2. V trimming: 8 bases; J trimming: 1 base; junction bases outside the gene matches: 15. Germline CDR1 MDHEN, CDR2 SYDVKM. The CDR3 is 17 residues long. CDR3 amino acids: CASGTELAFFGTDTQYF. In DNA form, the CDR3 reads TGTGCCAGCGGCACCGAACTAGCGTTTTTTGGCACAGATACGCAGTATTTT.

The V call is TRBV7-9, the J call TRBJ1-3; 8 positions agree with TRBD1. The CDR3 runs 17 residues. CDR1 SEHNR and CDR2 FQNEAQ come from the germline V gene (reference sequence). Trimming took 5 bases from V and 4 from J; bases not matched to a gene: 13. CDR3 bases: TGTGCCAGCAGCCTGATGACAGGGGCGAGGGCCGGAAACACCATATATTTT. This translates into CASSLMTGARAGNTIYF. Drawing the rest from reference TRBV7-9 and TRBJ1-3, the complete variable domain is DTGVSQNPRHKITKRGQNVTFRCDPISEHNRLYWYRQTLGQGPEFLTYFQNEAQLEKSRLLSDRFSAERPKGSFSTLEIQRTEQGDSAMYLCASSLMTGARAGNTIYFGEGSWLTVV.

V gene TRBV6-5 combines with J gene TRBJ1-1; the D is unclear. CDR3 length equals 14 residues. Germline V gene lookup returns CDR1 MNHEY and CDR2 SVGAGI. V lost 0 bases and J lost 3, with 8 bases in between. The CDR3 spells CASSYSEVDTEAFF. CDR3 nucleotides: TGTGCCAGCAGTTACTCGGAGGTGGACACTGAAGCTTTCTTT.